This TCR beta chain was obtained from a study of CD8 T cells in Susac syndrome. TEMRA cells were FACS-enriched, unlike CD8+ and CD4+ T cells, which were negatively isolated. RNA was extracted with the RNeasy kit, and a quantity of roughly 0.5 to 1 ug was reverse transcribed using random hexamers. Amplification of the TCR beta CDR3 was carried out by immunoSEQ multiplex PCR, which spanned a total of 54 Vbeta and 13 Jbeta segments. TCRdb analysed the immunoSEQ multiplex PCR reads with MiXCR anew, one entry per CDR3 protein. The sample includes some 77,000 distinct CDR3 sequences, just over 90% of them seen just once. CDR3 length: 11 residues. The germline CDR1 and CDR2 sequences are DFQATT and SNEGSKA (reference sequence). The V end was cut by 0 bases, the J end by 4 bases, with 4 bases between.

What was sequenced was CD4+ T cells from PBMCs. The J gene is TRBJ2-7, the V gene TRBV20-1; D not resolved. This TCR derives from a human donor with Susac syndrome. CDR3 DNA sequence: TGCAGTGCTAGAGAACGGTACGAGCAGTACTTC. Its translation is CSARERYEQYF.